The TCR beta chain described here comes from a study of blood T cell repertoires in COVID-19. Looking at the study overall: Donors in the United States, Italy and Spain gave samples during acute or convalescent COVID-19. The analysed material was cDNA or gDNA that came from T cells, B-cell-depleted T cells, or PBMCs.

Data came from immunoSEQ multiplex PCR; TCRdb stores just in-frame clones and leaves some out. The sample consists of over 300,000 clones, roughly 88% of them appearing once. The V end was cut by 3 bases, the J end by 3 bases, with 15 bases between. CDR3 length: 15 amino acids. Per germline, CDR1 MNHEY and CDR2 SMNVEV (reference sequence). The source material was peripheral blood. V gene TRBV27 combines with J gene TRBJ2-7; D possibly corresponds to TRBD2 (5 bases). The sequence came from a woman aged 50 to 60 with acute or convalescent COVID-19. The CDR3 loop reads CASSFGRYGDYEQYF. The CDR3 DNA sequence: TGTGCCAGCAGTTTTGGGCGGTACGGGGACTACGAGCAGTACTTC.